The 32 T cell receptor beta chains in this list originate from one sample, sequenced in a study of shared clonotypes between healthy human individuals. Only in-frame clones appear in the TCRdb table, and some are missing; sequencing was by immunoSEQ multiplex PCR. The sample yields hundreds of thousands of clones, about 91% seen once. Naive-designated CD8 cells lacked CD45RO, were positively enriched for CCR7, and omitted terminally differentiated effector memory CD45RA+ cells. Sequenced input: naive CD8+ T cells sorted from blood. The receptor set was obtained from a man between 25 and 39 years old in good health.

This chain joins TRBV5-1 and TRBJ2-2; D may be TRBD1 (6 bases). Germline-derived CDR1 and CDR2 are SGHRS and YFSETQ. The V and J ends lost 4 bases and 10 bases respectively, with 11 bases between them. This CDR3 comprises 12 residues. For the CDR3, the DNA is TGCGCCAGCAGCATCGCAGGGGAGGAGCTGTTTTTT. Its translation: CASSIAGEELFF.

The J gene is TRBJ2-7, the V gene TRBV7-2; 13 nucleotides agree with TRBD2. V dropped 5 bases and J dropped 4; count of bases not matched to a gene: 2. CDR1 is SGHTA and CDR2 is FQGNSA in the germline V gene. The length of the CDR3 is 14 residues. For the CDR3, the DNA is TGTGCCAGCAGCCCGGGACTAGCGGGATACGAGCAGTACTTC. Amino acid sequence: CASSPGLAGYEQYF.

The chain recombines TRBV30 with TRBJ2-1, with TRBD2 matching 13 bases. The germline V gene encodes CDR1 GTSNPN and CDR2 SVGIG (reference sequence). V was pared by 2 bases and J by 6 bases, with 10 bases of the junction left unmatched. This CDR3 has 17 amino acids. CDR3 amino acids: CAWSLGLAGVASNEQFF. CDR3 coding DNA: TGTGCCTGGAGTCTCGGACTAGCGGGAGTCGCCTCCAATGAGCAGTTCTTC.

V usage is TRBV6-5 and J usage is TRBJ2-5; D perhaps matches TRBD1 (5 bases). Trimming pared 0 bases from V and 2 bases from J, leaving 10 bases between. CDR1 is MNHEY and CDR2 is SVGAGI in the germline V gene. The CDR3 is 15 amino acids. The CDR3: CASSYSGREQETQYF. CDR3 coding DNA: TGTGCCAGCAGTTACTCGGGCAGGGAACAAGAGACCCAGTACTTC.

The chain links TRBV19 to TRBJ2-5, with D unclear. CDR3 size: 13 residues. CDR1 is LNHDA, CDR2 SQIVND, per germline (reference sequence). V lost 4 bases, J lost 1 base, and 7 bases lay in between. CDR3 coding DNA: TGTGCCAGTAGTACCCACGGCCAAGAGACCCAGTACTTC. It codes for CASSTHGQETQYF.

As regards this clone: One junction end does not reproduce the germline sequence, and a read error may be involved. CDR3 sequence reads: CASSDSGTSHF. DNA of the CDR3: TGCGCCAGCAGTGACTCCGGGACTAGTCACTTC. V gene TRBV10-2 combines with J gene TRBJ2-4; TRBD2 matches at 8 bases. Germline CDR1 and CDR2: WSHSY and SAAADI. The CDR3 totals 11 residues.

The gene calls are TRBV29-1 and TRBJ2-1; no reliable D call. The V and J ends lost 1 base and 6 bases respectively, with 19 bases between them. CDR1 SQVTM and CDR2 ANQGSEA come from the germline V gene. CDR3 length equals 16 residues. CDR3 amino acids: CSVEVQGQELINEQFF. The CDR3 DNA reads as TGCAGCGTTGAAGTTCAAGGGCAGGAATTAATCAATGAGCAGTTCTTC.

The V and J genes are TRBV2 and TRBJ2-7; D unresolved. Germline V gives CDR1 SNHLY, CDR2 FYNNEI. V gave up 8 bases and J gave up 4 bases, with 9 bases separating them. The CDR3 is 11 residues long. In DNA, the CDR3 is TGTGCCAGCGAGTCCGAGTACGAGCAGTACTTC. Amino acid sequence: CASESEYEQYF.

Only a few counts were recorded for this clone. The chain joins TRBV11-2 to TRBJ2-7; 10 bases line up with TRBD2. CDR3 length equals 13 residues. The junction had 6 bases not matched to a gene; V was cut back by 7 bases and J by 6 bases. Germline V gives CDR1 SGHAT, CDR2 FQNNGV. CDR3 protein: CASTLAGVAEQYF. DNA of the CDR3: TGTGCCAGCACCCTAGCGGGAGTCGCCGAGCAGTACTTC.

The sample holds one count of this clone. V and J are TRBV9 and TRBJ2-1; 8 bases match TRBD2. The germline gives CDR1 SGDLS, CDR2 YYNGEE. V trimming: 2 bases; J trimming: 4 bases; junction bases outside the gene matches: 5. This CDR3 spans 15 amino acids. CDR3 protein: CASSVAGGRYNEQFF. CDR3 nucleotides: TGTGCCAGCAGCGTCGCGGGAGGTCGATACAATGAGCAGTTCTTC.

The chain carries TRBV7-9 and TRBJ2-2, with TRBD2 as a possible D gene (5 bases). Germline CDR1 reads SEHNR; CDR2 reads FQNEAQ (reference sequence). The CDR3 extends over 16 amino acids. V was shortened by 2 bases and J by 1 base, with 11 bases between the two germline ends. The CDR3 region has the DNA TGTGCCAGCAGCTTAACGCGGGTCAGGAACACCGGGGAGCTGTTTTTT. Translating it yields CASSLTRVRNTGELFF.

The V gene is TRBV7-9, the J gene TRBJ2-7; 9 bases align to TRBD2. Germline trimming cut 1 base from V and 5 bases from J; bases unmatched to any gene: 6. Germline values: CDR1 SEHNR, CDR2 FQNEAQ (reference sequence). The CDR3 covers 15 residues. The CDR3, as DNA: TGTGCCAGCAGCTTAGGGTCTAGCGGGACCCACGAGCAGTACTTC. Translating gives CASSLGSSGTHEQYF.

This clone was detected a few times. In the same sample, other DNA sequences code for this CDR3. This sequence joins TRBV6-6 and TRBJ2-7; 7 bases align to TRBD2. This CDR3 comprises 16 residues. The ends lost 0 bases at V and 0 bases at J; junction bases unmatched: 5. Germline assignment: CDR1 MNHNY and CDR2 SVGAGI (reference sequence). This CDR3 reads CASSYSGGTSSYEQYF. The CDR3 coding sequence is TGTGCCAGCAGTTACTCGGGAGGGACCTCCTCCTACGAGCAGTACTTC.

This chain connects TRBV29-1 to TRBJ2-1; D may be TRBD2 (6 bases). Looked up from germline, CDR1 is SQVTM and CDR2 is ANQGSEA. Trimming removed 2 bases at V and 4 bases at J, with 24 bases between. The CDR3 totals 18 residues. The CDR3: CSVELFIGGGIGYNEQFF. In DNA, the CDR3 is TGCAGCGTTGAATTGTTTATCGGGGGAGGAATAGGATACAATGAGCAGTTCTTC.

The chain uses TRBV4-1 and TRBJ2-7; 9 bases map to TRBD1. The V gene's germline CDR1 is MGHRA and CDR2 YSYEKL. This CDR3 comprises 15 residues. Losses at the gene ends were 0 bases for V and 3 bases for J; bases not matched to a gene: 3. CDR3 loop: CASSQDLGQGYEQYF. Here the CDR3 DNA reads TGCGCCAGCAGCCAAGATCTGGGACAGGGCTACGAGCAGTACTTC.

The chain couples TRBV7-9 to TRBJ2-1; 10 nucleotides match TRBD2. Germline lookup yields CDR1 SEHNR and CDR2 FQNEAQ (reference sequence). The CDR3 covers 15 residues. V lost 5 bases, J lost 6 bases, and 7 bases stayed unmatched. The CDR3 coding sequence is TGTGCCAGCAGCCGTCCTAGCGGGAGTCGCAATGAGCAGTTCTTC. Protein product: CASSRPSGSRNEQFF. Full variable domain (missing parts from reference TRBV7-9 and TRBJ2-1): DTGVSQNPRHKITKRGQNVTFRCDPISEHNRLYWYRQTLGQGPEFLTYFQNEAQLEKSRLLSDRFSAERPKGSFSTLEIQRTEQGDSAMYLCASSRPSGSRNEQFFGPGTRLTVL.

This chain joins TRBV4-1 and TRBJ2-2, with 13 bases lining up with TRBD2. J gave up 1 base and V 5 bases, and 4 bases lay outside the gene matches. The CDR3 has 17 amino acids. Looked up from germline, CDR1 is MGHRA and CDR2 is YSYEKL. The CDR3 reads CASSTGLAGKNTGELFF. The CDR3 nucleotides are TGCGCCAGCAGCACGGGACTAGCGGGAAAGAACACCGGGGAGCTGTTTTTT.

V gene TRBV27 combines with J gene TRBJ2-5, with D possibly matching TRBD2 (5 bases). CDR3 size: 14 residues. Deletions cut 4 bases from V and 1 base from J, with 10 bases between. CDR1 MNHEY and CDR2 SMNVEV come from the germline V gene (reference sequence). This CDR3 is CASSSDLLQETQYF. The CDR3 bases are TGTGCCAGCAGTTCGGACTTGCTCCAAGAGACCCAGTACTTC.

The CDR3 loop is CASLSPGGTRVFF. CDR3 DNA: TGTGCCAGCTTATCTCCCGGCGGGACTAGGGTCTTCTTC. V is TRBV27 and J is TRBJ2-1; 8 bases fit TRBD2. Germline CDR1 and CDR2: MNHEY and SMNVEV (reference sequence). V dropped 8 bases and J dropped 16; count of bases not matched to a gene: 16. The CDR3 runs 13 residues.

The chain couples TRBV13 to TRBJ2-7; D unresolved. The V gene's germline CDR1 is PRHDT and CDR2 FYEKMQ (reference sequence). Trimming pared 6 bases from V and 2 bases from J, leaving 11 bases between. The CDR3 consists of 13 residues. For the CDR3, the DNA is TGTGCCAGCAGTCGCAGAAACACCTACGAGCAGTACTTC. The encoded protein is CASSRRNTYEQYF.

The chain joins TRBV28 to TRBJ2-2, with D possibly TRBD1 on 5 matching bases. The germline V gene encodes CDR1 MDHEN and CDR2 SYDVKM. CDR3 length: 15 amino acids. V was trimmed by 6 bases and J by 5 bases, leaving 16 bases between them. As DNA, the CDR3 is TGTGCCAGCAGCCTCCTCCAGGGAACGACCGGGGAGCTGTTTTTT. Protein: CASSLLQGTTGELFF.

The chain carries TRBV30 and TRBJ1-5; D call uncertain. Looked up from germline, CDR1 is GTSNPN and CDR2 is SVGIG (reference sequence). V was shortened by 0 bases and J by 0 bases, with 6 bases between the two germline ends. The CDR3 loop spans 14 amino acids. CDR3 region: CAWSVGNSNQPQHF. Here the CDR3 DNA reads TGTGCCTGGAGTGTGGGAAATAGCAATCAGCCCCAGCATTTT.

The genes are TRBV28 and TRBJ2-2; 13 bases match TRBD2. Trimming cost V 6 bases and J 8 bases; bases outside gene matches: 12. Germline V gene sequence: CDR1 MDHEN, CDR2 SYDVKM. This CDR3 is built from 17 residues. The CDR3 bases are TGTGCCAGCAGCGGTAATTTGGGACTAGCGGGAAGGGGGGAGCTGTTTTTT. Protein: CASSGNLGLAGRGELFF.

V gene TRBV30 combines with J gene TRBJ2-7; the match to TRBD2 covers 8 bases. Trimming took 8 bases from V and 3 from J; bases not matched to a gene: 6. Germline CDR1 GTSNPN, CDR2 SVGIG (reference sequence). CDR3 length equals 12 residues. Here the CDR3 reads CALWTSFYEQYF. The CDR3 DNA is TGTGCCCTCTGGACTAGCTTCTACGAGCAGTACTTC.

The chain joins TRBV7-9 to TRBJ2-2; D not resolved. Germline CDR1 is SEHNR and CDR2 is FQNEAQ (reference sequence). The CDR3 has 12 amino acids. V lost 4 bases and J 6 bases, leaving 6 bases between the germline ends. The CDR3 loop reads CASSYIAGELFF. The CDR3 DNA is TGTGCCAGCAGCTATATAGCCGGGGAGCTGTTTTTT.

The rearrangement uses TRBV7-8 and TRBJ2-1; D gene uncertain. Per the germline V gene, CDR1 is SGHVS and CDR2 is FQNEAQ. CDR3 length: 14 amino acids. V lost 3 bases and J lost 10, with 16 bases in between. CDR3 in amino acids: CASSLEPGASEQFF. Here the CDR3 DNA reads TGTGCCAGCAGCTTGGAACCTGGAGCAAGCGAGCAGTTCTTC.

The V and J genes are TRBV7-9 and TRBJ2-3, with 9 bases matching TRBD1. The CDR3 extends over 17 amino acids. V lost 5 bases, J lost 2 bases, and 11 bases stayed unmatched. The germline CDR1 and CDR2 sequences are SEHNR and FQNEAQ (reference sequence). The CDR3 region has the DNA TGTGCCAGCAGCCCCCGGGGACAGGGAGTTTCCACAGATACGCAGTATTTT. Protein sequence: CASSPRGQGVSTDTQYF.

CDR3 sequence (DNA): TGCAGCTTAATTGGGGTGTCGGAAGATACGCAGTATTTT. As protein: CSLIGVSEDTQYF. The chain links TRBV29-1 to TRBJ2-3, with D unclear. Germline CDR1 reads SQVTM; CDR2 reads ANQGSEA. With 8 bases removed from V and 5 bases from J, the gap between germline ends came to 17 bases. The CDR3 consists of 13 residues.

This chain uses TRBV14 with TRBJ1-1; unclear D gene. The V gene's germline CDR1 is SGHDN and CDR2 FVKESK. The length of the CDR3 is 14 residues. V was cut by 7 bases and J by 8 bases, with 20 bases left in between. The CDR3 spells CASTARYYVGEAFF. CDR3 nucleotides: TGTGCCAGCACAGCAAGGTATTACGTGGGAGAAGCTTTCTTT.

In regard to this clone: Other nucleotide sequences in the sample specify the same CDR3. This chain uses TRBV11-2 with TRBJ2-7; D uncertain. CDR3 length: 13 residues. Per germline, CDR1 SGHAT and CDR2 FQNNGV. Trimming removed 1 base from V and 3 bases from J, with 7 bases in between. The CDR3 DNA is TGTGCCAGCAGCTTAGGAGGCGTCTACGAGCAGTACTTC. Translation: CASSLGGVYEQYF.

The chain recombines TRBV27 with TRBJ1-4, with a tentative D call TRBD1 (5 bases). This CDR3 spans 15 amino acids. The germline V and J ends were trimmed by 5 bases and 8 bases, with 18 bases remaining between them. Germline values: CDR1 MNHEY, CDR2 SMNVEV (reference sequence). For the CDR3, the DNA is TGTGCCAGCAGTCCCAGGGTCTCAGGGAAGGAAAAACTGTTTTTT. This translates into CASSPRVSGKEKLFF.

Worth noting for this clone: A junction end diverges from the germline sequence, so it may reflect a read error. The chain combines TRBV27 with TRBJ2-7; 8 nucleotides match TRBD2. This CDR3 is 15 amino acids long. Germline V gene sequence: CDR1 MNHEY, CDR2 SMNVEV (reference sequence). In DNA, the CDR3 is TGTGCCAGCGGTTTAGCGGGAACCTCGCTCTACGAGCAGTACTTC. Translation: CASGLAGTSLYEQYF.